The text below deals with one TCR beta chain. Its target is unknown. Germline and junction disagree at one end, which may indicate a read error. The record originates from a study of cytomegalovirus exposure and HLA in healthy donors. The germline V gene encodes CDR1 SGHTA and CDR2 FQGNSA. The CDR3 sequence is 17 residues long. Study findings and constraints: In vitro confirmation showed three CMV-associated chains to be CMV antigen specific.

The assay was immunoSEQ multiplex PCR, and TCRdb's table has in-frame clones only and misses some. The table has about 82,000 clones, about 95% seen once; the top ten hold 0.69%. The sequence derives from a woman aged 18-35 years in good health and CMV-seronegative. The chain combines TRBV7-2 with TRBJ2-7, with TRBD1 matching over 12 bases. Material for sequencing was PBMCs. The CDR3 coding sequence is TGTGCCAGCAGCTTAACTTCCGGGACAGGGGGCTCCCACGAGCAGTACTTC. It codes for CASSLTSGTGGSHEQYF.